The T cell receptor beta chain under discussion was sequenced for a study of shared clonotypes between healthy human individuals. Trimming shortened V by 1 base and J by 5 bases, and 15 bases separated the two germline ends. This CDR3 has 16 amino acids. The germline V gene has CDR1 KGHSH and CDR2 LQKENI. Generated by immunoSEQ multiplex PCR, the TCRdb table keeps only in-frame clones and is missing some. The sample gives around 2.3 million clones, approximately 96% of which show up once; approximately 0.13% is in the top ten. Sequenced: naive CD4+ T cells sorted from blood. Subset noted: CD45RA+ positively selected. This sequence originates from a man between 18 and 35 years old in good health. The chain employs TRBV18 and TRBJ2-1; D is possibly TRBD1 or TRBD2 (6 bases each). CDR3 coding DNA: TGTGCCAGCTCACCACGGTGGGGGGCCTTCGACAATGAGCAGTTCTTC. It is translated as CASSPRWGAFDNEQFF.